The present entry profiles one T cell receptor beta chain with its context. Losses at the gene ends were 6 bases for V and 7 bases for J; bases not matched to a gene: 10. CDR1 MNHEY and CDR2 SVGEGT come from the germline V gene. The CDR3 consists of 16 residues. These data belong to a study of blood T cell repertoires in COVID-19. Clones were sequenced by immunoSEQ multiplex PCR, and TCRdb holds only the in-frame ones, with some missing. The sample holds tens of thousands of clones, approximately 82% seen once. The sequencing sample was made of peripheral blood. This sequence was found in a human donor in a cohort sampled during active COVID-19. The chain combines TRBV6-2 or TRBV6-3 with TRBJ1-4; 11 bases line up with TRBD1. The chain's CDR3 is CASSPGQGAWGEKLFF. DNA for the CDR3: TGTGCCAGCAGCCCTGGACAGGGGGCTTGGGGTGAAAAACTGTTTTTT.